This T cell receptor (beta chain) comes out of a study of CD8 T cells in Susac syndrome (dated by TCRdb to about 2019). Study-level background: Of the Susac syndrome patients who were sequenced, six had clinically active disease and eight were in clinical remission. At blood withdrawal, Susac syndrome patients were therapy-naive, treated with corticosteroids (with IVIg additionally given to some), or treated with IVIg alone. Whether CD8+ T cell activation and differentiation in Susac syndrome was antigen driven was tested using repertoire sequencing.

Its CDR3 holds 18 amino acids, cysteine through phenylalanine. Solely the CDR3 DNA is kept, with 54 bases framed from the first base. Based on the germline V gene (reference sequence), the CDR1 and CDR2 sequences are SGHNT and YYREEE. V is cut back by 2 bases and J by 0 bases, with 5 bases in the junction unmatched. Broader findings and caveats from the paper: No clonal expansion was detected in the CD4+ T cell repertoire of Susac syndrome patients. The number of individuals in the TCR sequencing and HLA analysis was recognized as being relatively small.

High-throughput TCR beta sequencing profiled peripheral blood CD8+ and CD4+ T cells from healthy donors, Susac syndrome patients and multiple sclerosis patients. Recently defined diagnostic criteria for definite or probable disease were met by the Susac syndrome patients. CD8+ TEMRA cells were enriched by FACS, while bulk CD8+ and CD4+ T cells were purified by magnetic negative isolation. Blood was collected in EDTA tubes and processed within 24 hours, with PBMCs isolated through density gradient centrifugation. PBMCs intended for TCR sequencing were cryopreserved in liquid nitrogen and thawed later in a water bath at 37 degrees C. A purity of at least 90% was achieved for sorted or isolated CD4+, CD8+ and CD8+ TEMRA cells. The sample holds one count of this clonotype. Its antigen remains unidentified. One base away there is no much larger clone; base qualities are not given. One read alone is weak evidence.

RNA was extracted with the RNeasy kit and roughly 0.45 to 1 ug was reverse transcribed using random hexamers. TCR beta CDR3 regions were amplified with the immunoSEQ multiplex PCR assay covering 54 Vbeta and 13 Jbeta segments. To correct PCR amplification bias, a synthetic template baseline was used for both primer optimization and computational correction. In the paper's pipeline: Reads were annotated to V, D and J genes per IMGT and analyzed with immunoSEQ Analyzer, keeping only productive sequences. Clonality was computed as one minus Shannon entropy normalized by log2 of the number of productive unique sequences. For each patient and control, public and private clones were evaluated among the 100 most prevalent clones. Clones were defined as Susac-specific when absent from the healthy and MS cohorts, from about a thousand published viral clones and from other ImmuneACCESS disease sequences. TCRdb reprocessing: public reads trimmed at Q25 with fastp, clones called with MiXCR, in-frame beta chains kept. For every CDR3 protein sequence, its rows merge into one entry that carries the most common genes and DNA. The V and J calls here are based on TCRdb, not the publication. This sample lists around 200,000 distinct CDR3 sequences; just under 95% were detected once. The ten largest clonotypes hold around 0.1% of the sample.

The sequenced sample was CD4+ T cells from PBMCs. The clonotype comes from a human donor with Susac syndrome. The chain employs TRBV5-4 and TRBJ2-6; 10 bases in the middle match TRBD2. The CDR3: CASSFPLAGFSGANVLTF. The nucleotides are TGTGCCAGCAGCTTTCCACTAGCGGGATTCTCTGGGGCCAACGTCCTGACTTTC.